A single sample gave rise to the 6 T cell receptor beta chains below, sequenced in a study of CD8 T cells in ankylosing spondylitis. TCRdb re-analysed the 5' RACE reads in MiXCR, keeping a single row per CDR3 protein. In the table there are approximately 240,000 distinct CDR3 sequences, about 24% of which are singletons. The sample was blood, either unsorted or a sorted T cell fraction (not recorded which). The receptors were gathered from a male donor with ankylosing spondylitis or in good health (not recorded which).

The chain links TRBV20-1 to TRBJ2-6; D is undetermined. The CDR3 is 16 residues long. Deletions cut 2 bases from V and 0 bases from J, with 11 bases between. Germline V lookup: CDR1 DFQATT, CDR2 SNEGSKA (reference sequence). CDR3 nucleotides: TGCAGTGCTAGACCCCGGGCCCCCTCTGGGGCCAACGTCCTGACTTTC. Translated: CSARPRAPSGANVLTF.

The J gene is TRBJ2-3, the V gene TRBV20-1; TRBD2 agrees at 10 bases. V trimming: 6 bases; J trimming: 1 base; junction bases outside the gene matches: 10. The CDR3 has 16 residues. Per the germline V gene, CDR1 is DFQATT and CDR2 is SNEGSKA (reference sequence). The CDR3 nucleotides are TGCAGTGCCAACACGCCGCTAGCGGGGGGCACAGATACGCAGTATTTT. It yields the protein CSANTPLAGGTDTQYF.

This clonotype was detected many times. The chain uses TRBV11-2 and TRBJ2-2; TRBD2 agrees at 7 bases. The CDR3 is 15 amino acids. Trimming removed 1 base from V and 5 bases from J; junction bases left unmatched: 4. CDR1 is SGHAT, CDR2 FQNNGV, per germline. CDR3 in amino acids: CASSLVGRGTGELFF. The DNA of the CDR3 is TGTGCCAGCAGCTTAGTAGGGAGGGGAACCGGGGAGCTGTTTTTT.

The chain uses TRBV20-1 and TRBJ2-1; TRBD1 matches 10 bases. With 2 bases clipped from V and 10 bases from J, the junction kept 8 bases outside the gene matches. The CDR3 is 14 amino acids. The germline V gene has CDR1 DFQATT and CDR2 SNEGSKA (reference sequence). For the CDR3, the DNA is TGCAGTGCTAGAACCAGGACAGGGGGAGGGGAGCAGTTCTTC. It yields the protein CSARTRTGGGEQFF.

The sample holds a few counts of this clonotype. The genes are TRBV4-1 and TRBJ2-4; D is ambiguous. CDR1 is MGHRA and CDR2 is YSYEKL in the germline V gene. This CDR3 is built from 13 residues. Deletions cut 0 bases from V and 6 bases from J, with 6 bases between. This chain's CDR3 is CASSQDWANIQYF. The CDR3 region has the DNA TGCGCCAGCAGCCAAGATTGGGCAAACATTCAGTACTTC.

This clonotype was counted ten times or more. The chain is built from TRBV20-1 and TRBJ1-4; 8 positions agree with TRBD1. Germline V gene lookup returns CDR1 DFQATT and CDR2 SNEGSKA (reference sequence). V lost 6 bases, J lost 8 bases, and 14 bases stayed unmatched. The CDR3 contains 15 residues. The CDR3 region is CSANDRGGVSEKLFF. The DNA for the CDR3 is TGCAGTGCCAATGACAGGGGAGGCGTGAGCGAAAAACTGTTTTTT.